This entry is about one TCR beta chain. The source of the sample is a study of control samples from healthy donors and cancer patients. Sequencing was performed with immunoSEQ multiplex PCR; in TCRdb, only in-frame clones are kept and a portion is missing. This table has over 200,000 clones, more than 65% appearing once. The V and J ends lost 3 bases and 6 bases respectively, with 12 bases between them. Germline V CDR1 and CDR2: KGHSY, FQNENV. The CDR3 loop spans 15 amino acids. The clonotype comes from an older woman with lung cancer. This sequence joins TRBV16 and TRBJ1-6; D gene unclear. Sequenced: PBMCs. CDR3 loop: CASSHTRELNSPLHF. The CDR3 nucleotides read TGTGCCAGCAGCCACACCCGGGAGCTTAATTCACCCCTCCACTTT.